This TCR beta chain comes out of a study of T cell responses to AZD1222 COVID-19 vaccine. Profiled with immunoSEQ multiplex PCR; TCRdb holds only in-frame clones, not every one. This table has some 100,000 clones, about 86% appearing once. This CDR3 has 14 residues. Trimming took 4 bases from V and 7 from J; bases not matched to a gene: 7. Germline CDR1 SGHRS, CDR2 YFSETQ. The specimen comprised peripheral blood, sampled 28 days after the second AZD1222 dose. The receptor was isolated from an adult who received the AZD1222 COVID-19 vaccine. The rearrangement joins TRBV5-1 to TRBJ2-2, with 7 bases lining up with TRBD1. CDR3: CASSLDRVGGELFF. CDR3 sequence (DNA): TGCGCCAGCAGCCTAGACAGGGTCGGCGGGGAGCTGTTTTTT.